This T cell receptor (beta chain) was identified during a study of T cells in Graves' hyperthyroidism and ophthalmopathy. At the level of the study: Initial diagnosis, before any treatment, was when peripheral blood was collected.

Concerning this clonotype: What it binds is not known.

Based on clinical symptoms, serum thyroxine and TRAb, thyroid ultrasound and orbital computed tomography, diagnoses were reached. Study-level results: Researchers found most expanded thyroid clonotypes above 0.001 in blood as well. A 13 V-J model separated ophthalmopathy from stable hyperthyroidism.

Amplified regions were TCR beta CDR3 sequences from RNA transcripts. A set of HTBI primers served as the primers for a first-round RT-PCR of the TCR CDR3. TCRdb redid the calling of the multiplex PCR reads with MiXCR, one entry per CDR3 protein. The data contain about 200,000 distinct CDR3 sequences, around a sixth of them singletons. The CDR3 consists of 17 residues. V lost 2 bases and J lost 1; bases outside the gene matches: 8. The germline CDR1 and CDR2 sequences are KGHSH and LQKENI. The source material was blood. The rearrangement joins TRBV18 to TRBJ1-3, with 7 bases that match TRBD1. The clonotype originates from a woman aged 45-59 years with Graves' hyperthyroidism. CDR3 protein: CASSPSTGTTSGNTIYF. The CDR3 DNA sequence: TGTGCCAGCTCACCATCGACAGGGACGACTTCTGGAAACACCATATATTTT.